The rows below give T cell receptor beta chains drawn from one sample of a study of beta chain features in type 1 diabetes. Method: immunoSEQ multiplex PCR; TCRdb's copy keeps in-frame clones and lacks some. Here the sample spans around 350,000 clones, 10% to 15% being singletons. Input material: naive CD4+ T cells from blood. These receptors were obtained from a man between 18 and 35 years old in good health. The CDR3 runs from the conserved cysteine through the conserved F or W. A D gene is named only where the DNA matches it firmly. A clone size is listed for some rows: how often the clone was seen (once, few, many), or a class if it is expanded.

D: .; V: TRBV29-1; size: few; J: TRBJ1-4; DNA: TGCAGCGTTGAATCAGATGAAAAACTGTTTTTT; CDR3: CSVESDEKLFF
D: .; V: TRBV30; size: few; J: TRBJ1-6; DNA: TGTGCCTGGAGTTCCGGGATGGGGTCACCCCTCCACTTT; CDR3: CAWSSGMGSPLHF
D: TRBD1; V: TRBV2; size: .; J: TRBJ2-7; DNA: TGTGCCAGCAGGGGACAGGGAACCTACGAGCAGTACTTC; CDR3: CASRGQGTYEQYF
D: .; V: TRBV7-2; size: .; J: TRBJ2-5; DNA: TGTGCCAGCAGCTTAGAGCGACTCCAGACCCAGTACTTC; CDR3: CASSLERLQTQYF
D: .; V: TRBV6-5; size: few; J: TRBJ1-1; DNA: TGTGCCAGCAGTCCCCGGCTGCGGACTGAAGCTTTCTTT; CDR3: CASSPRLRTEAFF
D: TRBD2; V: TRBV7-9; size: .; J: TRBJ2-1; DNA: TGTGCCAGCAGCTCTAGCGGGGGGGCAAGTGAGCAGTTCTTC; CDR3: CASSSSGGASEQFF
D: .; V: TRBV5-4; size: .; J: TRBJ1-2; DNA: TGTGCCAGCAGCCACAAGACGGCCTCGGGGTACTATGGCTACACCTTC; CDR3: CASSHKTASGYYGYTF
D: .; V: TRBV28; size: few; J: TRBJ1-5; DNA: TGTGCCAGCAACGGTAGCAATCAGCCCCAGCATTTT; CDR3: CASNGSNQPQHF
D: .; V: TRBV9; size: few; J: TRBJ1-1; DNA: TGTGCCAGCAGCGCCAGAGCGGGACAAACAATGAACACTGAAGCTTTCTTT; CDR3: CASSARAGQTMNTEAFF
D: .; V: TRBV30; size: few; J: TRBJ1-2; DNA: TGTGCCTGCTCTCGGGGGGGCGGCTACACCTTC; CDR3: CACSRGGGYTF
D: TRBD1; V: TRBV29-1; size: .; J: TRBJ2-1; DNA: TGCAGCGTTGAAGAAACAGGGGTGTATGGCGATGAGCAGTTCTTC; CDR3: CSVEETGVYGDEQFF
D: .; V: TRBV9; size: few; J: TRBJ1-3; DNA: TGTGCCAGCAGTGAATCAGGGTTCTCTGGAAACACCATATATTTT; CDR3: CASSESGFSGNTIYF
D: .; V: TRBV25-1; size: few; J: TRBJ2-3; DNA: TGTGCCAGCAGTGTGACAGCCACAGATACGCAGTATTTT; CDR3: CASSVTATDTQYF
D: .; V: TRBV28; size: few; J: TRBJ2-6; DNA: TGTGCCAGCAAAGACAGCTCTGGGGCCAACGTCCTGACTTTC; CDR3: CASKDSSGANVLTF
D: TRBD1; V: TRBV10-3; size: .; J: TRBJ1-1; DNA: TGTGCCATCAGGGGACAGGGGCACACTGAAGCTTTCTTT; CDR3: CAIRGQGHTEAFF
D: TRBD1; V: TRBV10-3; size: .; J: TRBJ1-2; DNA: TGTGCCATCAGTGGTGATACAGGGGGAAACTATGGCTACACCTTC; CDR3: CAISGDTGGNYGYTF
D: .; V: TRBV19; size: few; J: TRBJ2-7; DNA: TGTGCCAGTAGTCCGACGGGCTCCTACGAGCAGTACTTC; CDR3: CASSPTGSYEQYF
D: TRBD2; V: TRBV13; size: few; J: TRBJ2-1; DNA: TGTGCCAGCAGCCCCTCCGGCGAGCGGGGGGTACACAATGAGCAGTTCTTC; CDR3: CASSPSGERGVHNEQFF
D: TRBD1; V: TRBV28; size: .; J: TRBJ2-3; DNA: TGTGCCAGCAGTTTACTCGGGACAGGGGGTCCAGATACGCAGTATTTT; CDR3: CASSLLGTGGPDTQYF
D: TRBD1; V: TRBV18; size: .; J: TRBJ2-5; DNA: TGTGCCAGCTCACCCCGGGACAGCCAAGAGACCCAGTACTTC; CDR3: CASSPRDSQETQYF
D: TRBD1; V: TRBV7-9; size: few; J: TRBJ2-7; DNA: TGTGCCAGCAGCTTAGGGGACAGGGAGGGCGAGCAGTACTTC; CDR3: CASSLGDREGEQYF
D: TRBD1; V: TRBV19; size: .; J: TRBJ2-3; DNA: TGTGCCAGTAGTCGGATGGCCGGGACAGGAGGGTATACGCAGTATTTT; CDR3: CASSRMAGTGGYTQYF
D: .; V: TRBV11-2; size: few; J: TRBJ2-3; DNA: TGTGCCAGCAGCCTGCAGACAGCAACGCAGTATTTT; CDR3: CASSLQTATQYF